These 10 T cell receptor beta chains came from one sample sequenced in a study of T cell responses to AZD1222 COVID-19 vaccine. Method: immunoSEQ multiplex PCR; TCRdb's copy keeps in-frame clones and lacks some. The repertoire has about 130,000 clones, roughly 84% of them found once; the top ten carry around 10%. The sample was peripheral blood, taken on day 0 of AZD1222 vaccination. These receptor sequences come from an adult in good health.

The V and J genes are TRBV5-8 and TRBJ2-5, with TRBD2 matching over 12 bases. This CDR3 spans 18 amino acids. V dropped 0 bases and J dropped 0; count of bases not matched to a gene: 6. Germline CDR1 is SGHTS and CDR2 is YDEGEE. CDR3 loop: CASSLGLAGASYQETQYF. The DNA for the CDR3 is TGTGCCAGCAGCTTGGGACTAGCGGGGGCATCGTACCAAGAGACCCAGTACTTC.

The rearrangement uses TRBV9 and TRBJ2-3, with unresolved D. Germline values: CDR1 SGDLS, CDR2 YYNGEE. This CDR3 is 14 amino acids long. The V end was cut by 3 bases, the J end by 4 bases, with 12 bases between. The CDR3 region is CASSEGPHSDTQYF. CDR3 in DNA: TGTGCCAGCAGCGAAGGTCCCCATTCAGATACGCAGTATTTT. The entire variable domain, with the rest obtained from reference TRBV9 and TRBJ2-3, is as follows: DSGVTQTPKHLITATGQRVTLRCSPRSGDLSVYWYQQSLDQGLQFLIQYYNGEERAKGNILERFSAQQFPDLHSELNLSSLELGDSALYFCASSEGPHSDTQYFGPGTRLTVL.

The V gene is TRBV5-1, the J gene TRBJ2-7; TRBD1 matches 7 bases. Germline trimming cut 2 bases from V and 2 bases from J; bases unmatched to any gene: 4. From germline, CDR1 is SGHRS and CDR2 YFSETQ. The CDR3 contains 14 residues. As DNA, the CDR3 is TGCGCCAGCAGCTTTCCGGGACAGCCCTACGAGCAGTACTTC. As protein: CASSFPGQPYEQYF. Full variable domain (rest looked up from reference TRBV5-1 and TRBJ2-7): KAGVTQTPRYLIKTRGQQVTLSCSPISGHRSVSWYQQTPGQGLQFLFEYFSETQRNKGNFPGRFSGRQFSNSRSEMNVSTLELGDSALYLCASSFPGQPYEQYFGPGTRLTVT.

The V gene is TRBV11-2, the J gene TRBJ1-1; 9 bases fit TRBD1. CDR3 length: 14 amino acids. V shed 3 bases, J shed 4 bases, and the junction held 3 bases outside the gene matches. Germline lookup yields CDR1 SGHAT and CDR2 FQNNGV. DNA of the CDR3: TGTGCCAGCAGCTTCTACAGGGGGCCCACTGAAGCTTTCTTT. This codes for CASSFYRGPTEAFF.

The J gene is TRBJ1-1, the V gene TRBV5-6; no firm D call. The CDR3 is 13 residues long. Germline CDR1 and CDR2: SGHDT and YYEEEE. V lost 3 bases and J 4 bases, leaving 10 bases between the germline ends. This CDR3 is CASSYGKSTEAFF. In DNA form, the CDR3 reads TGTGCCAGCAGCTACGGGAAGAGCACTGAAGCTTTCTTT.

V usage is TRBV6-5 and J usage is TRBJ2-7; no definite D call. The CDR3 length is 14 residues. The ends were cut back, 0 bases at V and 2 bases at J, with 8 bases in the middle. Germline V gives CDR1 MNHEY, CDR2 SVGAGI. CDR3 in amino acids: CASSYSSNPYEQYF. The CDR3 DNA is TGTGCCAGCAGTTACTCGAGTAATCCCTACGAGCAGTACTTC.

The chain is built from TRBV6-5 and TRBJ1-2; D is possibly TRBD1 (5 bases). The CDR3 contains 14 residues. The V end lost 2 bases, the J end lost 8 bases, and 15 bases lay between the germline ends. Germline V gives CDR1 MNHEY, CDR2 SVGAGI. The CDR3 region has the DNA TGTGCCAGCAGTTACCAACAGGCCAACACGGGCTACACCTTC. It encodes CASSYQQANTGYTF.

The V and J genes are TRBV3-1 (or the pseudogene TRBV3-2) and TRBJ2-7; D is unclear. Germline loops: CDR1 LGHDT, CDR2 YNNKEL (reference sequence). Trimming pared 0 bases from V and 10 bases from J, leaving 22 bases between. The CDR3 sequence is 16 residues long. The CDR3: CASSQDQQHPHTVQYF. The CDR3 DNA follows: TGTGCCAGCAGCCAAGATCAACAGCACCCGCACACCGTACAGTACTTC.

The V call is TRBV7-8, the J call TRBJ2-1, with TRBD2 matching over 13 bases. The CDR3 totals 18 residues. The V and J ends lost 5 bases and 4 bases, in that order; junction bases with no gene match: 11. The germline CDR1 and CDR2 sequences are SGHVS and FQNEAQ. This CDR3 is CASSPPLRTSGGYNEQFF. The DNA of the CDR3 is TGTGCCAGCAGCCCCCCCTTAAGGACTAGCGGGGGTTACAATGAGCAGTTCTTC.

This clone was picked up a small number of times. The genes are TRBV27 and TRBJ2-1; D may be TRBD1 (5 bases). Germline CDR1 MNHEY, CDR2 SMNVEV (reference sequence). The CDR3 has 16 amino acids. V shed 6 bases and J shed 7 bases, with 22 bases lying between them. CDR3 protein: CASRYRRNPMGNEQFF. Here the CDR3 DNA reads TGTGCCAGCAGATACAGGCGGAACCCAATGGGGAATGAGCAGTTCTTC.